The following is a T cell receptor beta chain sequence with its context. Its antigen is currently unknown. The data derive from a study of vaccination effects on CD4 cells after COVID-19. Whole-study context: A median of 72 days separated the second dose and sampling. Study findings and constraints: Cross-reactivity with common cold coronaviruses was shown by only 1 of 255 vaccine-induced clones in healthy vaccinees. Convalescent patients numbered few in the study; early post-infection timepoints were missing entirely.

Per germline, CDR1 LGHDT and CDR2 YNNKEL (reference sequence). Trimming cost V 3 bases and J 2 bases; bases outside gene matches: 10. The CDR3 spans 18 residues. Between days 10 and 11 of culture, CD4+ T cells were separated out. Vaccination of participants consisted of two doses of either the BNT162b2 or mRNA-1273 vaccine. Nobody among the vaccine recipients had prior SARS-CoV-2 infection (nucleocapsid antibodies were negative). Measured with immunoSEQ multiplex PCR; TCRdb has only the in-frame clones, and not every one. The data contain fewer than 35,000 clones, around two thirds of them singletons.

This TCR was sampled from a human donor who received a COVID-19 vaccine. The starting material was CD4+ T cells from PBMCs cultured without peptide, obtained after COVID-19 vaccination. The chain has TRBV3-1 (or the pseudogene TRBV3-2) and TRBJ1-1; 12 bases align to TRBD1. The CDR3 coding sequence is TGTGCCAGCAGCCAGAGGGGCGGGACAGGGGGCTTTAACACTGAAGCTTTCTTT. This translates into CASSQRGGTGGFNTEAFF.